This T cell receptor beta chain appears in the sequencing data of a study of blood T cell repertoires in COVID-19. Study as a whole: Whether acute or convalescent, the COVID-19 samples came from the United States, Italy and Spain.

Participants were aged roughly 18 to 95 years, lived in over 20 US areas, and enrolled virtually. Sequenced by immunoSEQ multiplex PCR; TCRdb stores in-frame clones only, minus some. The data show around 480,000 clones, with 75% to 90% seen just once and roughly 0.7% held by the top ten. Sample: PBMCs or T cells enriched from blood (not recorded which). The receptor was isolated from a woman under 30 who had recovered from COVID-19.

Here the CDR3 reads CASSPDRDYTF. CDR3 bases: TGTGCCAGCAGCCCGGACAGGGACTACACCTTC. The rearrangement uses TRBV7-9 and TRBJ1-2, with 8 bases matching TRBD1. This CDR3 comprises 11 residues. Germline V lookup: CDR1 SEHNR, CDR2 FQNEAQ (reference sequence). V lost 5 bases to trimming and J lost 10 bases; unmatched junction nucleotides: 3.